Sequencing of this TCR beta chain was carried out in a study of blood T cell repertoires in COVID-19. Study details: In each case, the material was cDNA or gDNA derived from T cells, B-cell-depleted T cells, or PBMCs.

CDR3 size: 16 residues. V lost 4 bases to trimming and J lost 5 bases, with 20 bases between them. Germline V gene sequence: CDR1 MDHEN, CDR2 SYDVKM. The protocol was immunoSEQ multiplex PCR, while the TCRdb copy is restricted to in-frame clones and leaves out a portion. The sample consists of a few hundred thousand clones, around 87% of them appearing once. Adults between roughly 18 and 95 years of age took part from under 30 US areas. Source material: PBMCs or T cells enriched from blood (not recorded which). J is TRBJ1-2 and V is TRBV28; no clear D gene. The sequence was collected from a woman aged 50 to 65 who had recovered from COVID-19. The CDR3 region is CASSSVELTGLYGYTF. CDR3 DNA: TGTGCCAGCAGTTCAGTAGAACTAACCGGCCTATATGGCTACACCTTC.